The rows below give T cell receptor beta chains drawn from one sample of a study of T cell responses to AZD1222 COVID-19 vaccine. TCRdb keeps only in-frame clones here, not all; method: immunoSEQ multiplex PCR. The sample holds about 100,000 clones, roughly 88% seen once. Sequenced material: peripheral blood, taken on day 0 of AZD1222 vaccination. The receptors were sampled from an adult in good health. Both conserved end residues are part of each CDR3. D genes are given only for firm matches. A row's size may be missing; if present it is once, few, many or a size class.

D gene	V gene	J gene	clone size	CDR3 protein	CDR3 DNA
TRBD1	TRBV5-1	TRBJ2-3	NA	CASSLAGQGTDTQYF	TGCGCCAGCAGCTTAGCCGGACAGGGCACAGATACGCAGTATTTT
TRBD1	TRBV18	TRBJ2-6	NA	CASSPRQGASSGANVLTF	TGTGCCAGCTCACCCCGACAGGGGGCCAGCTCTGGGGCCAACGTCCTGACTTTC
NA	TRBV6-6	TRBJ2-1	once	CASSYSGSLGTNEQFF	TGTGCCAGCAGTTACTCGGGTTCCCTCGGGACCAATGAGCAGTTCTTC
TRBD1	TRBV24-1	TRBJ2-7	NA	CATSDPGQGGYEQYF	TGTGCCACCAGTGACCCGGGACAGGGTGGCTACGAGCAGTACTTC
NA	TRBV24-1	TRBJ2-2	NA	CATKGVNTGELFF	TGTGCCACCAAGGGGGTAAACACCGGGGAGCTGTTTTTT
NA	TRBV7-6	TRBJ1-5	NA	CASSGIDQPQHF	TGTGCCAGCAGCGGGATCGATCAGCCCCAGCATTTT
NA	TRBV27	TRBJ1-1	NA	CASSLSQTEAFF	TGTGCCAGCAGTTTATCACAAACTGAAGCTTTCTTT
TRBD2	TRBV28	TRBJ2-7	NA	CASTPAGVSYEQYF	TGTGCCAGCACCCCAGCGGGGGTGTCCTACGAGCAGTACTTC
NA	TRBV4-2	TRBJ2-7	once	CASSQGASQPYEQYF	TGTGCCAGCAGCCAAGGGGCTAGCCAACCCTACGAGCAGTACTTC
NA	TRBV6-5	TRBJ1-5	NA	CASSRTTGNNQPQHF	TGTGCCAGCAGTCGTACGACGGGGAACAATCAGCCCCAGCATTTT
NA	TRBV18	TRBJ1-1	NA	CASSPEDIMNTEAFF	TGTGCCAGCTCACCCGAGGACATAATGAACACTGAAGCTTTCTTT
TRBD1	TRBV6-5	TRBJ1-1	NA	CASQNQGELGEAFF	TGTGCCAGCCAAAATCAGGGGGAGCTGGGTGAAGCTTTCTTT
TRBD2	TRBV19	TRBJ2-1	NA	CASLLAGTYNEQFF	TGTGCCAGTCTACTAGCGGGGACCTACAATGAGCAGTTCTTC
NA	TRBV5-8	TRBJ1-1	few	CASSLDRATEAFF	TGTGCCAGCAGCTTGGACAGGGCAACTGAAGCTTTCTTT
NA	TRBV7-2	TRBJ1-2	NA	CASSLRNNYGYTF	TGTGCCAGCAGCTTGCGGAATAACTATGGCTACACCTTC
NA	TRBV5-4	TRBJ1-3	NA	CASSQGGPSGNTIYF	TGTGCCAGCAGCCAAGGGGGTCCCTCTGGAAACACCATATATTTT
NA	TRBV6-5	TRBJ1-3	NA	CASRNGNTIYF	TGTGCCAGCCGAAATGGAAACACCATATATTTT
NA	TRBV7-9	TRBJ1-1	NA	CASSLGFGSSNTEAFF	TGTGCCAGCAGCTTAGGTTTCGGAAGTTCGAACACTGAAGCTTTCTTT
NA	TRBV28	TRBJ2-5	NA	CASTDSPETQYF	TGTGCCAGCACTGACAGTCCAGAGACCCAGTACTTC
NA	TRBV4-3	TRBJ1-2	NA	CASSQGYGYTF	TGCGCCAGCAGCCAAGGCTATGGCTACACCTTC
NA	TRBV9	TRBJ2-6	NA	CASGFPKGTGANVLTF	TGTGCCAGCGGGTTCCCAAAGGGGACTGGGGCCAACGTCCTGACTTTC
TRBD1	TRBV4-3	TRBJ1-4	NA	CASSQDDRDQHEKLFF	TGCGCCAGCAGCCAAGATGACAGGGACCAACACGAAAAACTGTTTTTT
NA	TRBV12-3/TRBV12-4	TRBJ1-1	once	CASSFGGDRAFF	TGTGCCAGCAGTTTCGGAGGGGATAGAGCTTTCTTT
NA	TRBV7-8	TRBJ2-1	NA	CASSFKGTREQFF	TGTGCCAGCAGCTTTAAGGGCACTCGCGAGCAGTTCTTC
NA	TRBV4-1	TRBJ1-1	NA	CASSPRMNTEAFF	TGCGCCAGCAGCCCACGGATGAACACTGAAGCTTTCTTT
NA	TRBV29-1	TRBJ2-5	NA	CSVSTGWYQETQYF	TGCAGCGTCTCGACAGGATGGTACCAAGAGACCCAGTACTTC
NA	TRBV9	TRBJ2-2	NA	CASSSRQSTGELFF	TGTGCCAGCAGCTCAAGACAGAGCACCGGGGAGCTGTTTTTT
TRBD2	TRBV5-3	TRBJ2-7	NA	CARSPVTSGRYETYEQYF	TGTGCCAGAAGCCCCGTGACTAGCGGGAGATACGAAACCTACGAGCAGTACTTC
NA	TRBV4-3	TRBJ1-2	NA	CASSQDKEGPFYGYTF	TGCGCCAGCAGCCAAGATAAGGAGGGTCCTTTTTATGGCTACACCTTC
NA	TRBV2	TRBJ2-1	NA	CASSEQYNEQFF	TGTGCCAGCAGTGAACAGTACAATGAGCAGTTCTTC
NA	TRBV2	TRBJ1-5	NA	CASSEYRHSNQPQHF	TGTGCCAGCAGTGAGTACAGACATAGCAATCAGCCCCAGCATTTT
TRBD2	TRBV5-1	TRBJ2-1	NA	CASRQTSSGGAAEQFF	TGCGCCAGCAGACAAACGTCATCCGGGGGGGCAGCAGAGCAGTTCTTC
NA	TRBV27	TRBJ2-7	NA	CASSLGGPYPGEQYF	TGTGCCAGCAGTTTAGGTGGACCCTACCCGGGTGAGCAGTACTTC
NA	TRBV7-9	TRBJ2-2	NA	CASSPGTADTGELFF	TGTGCCAGCAGCCCCGGGACTGCGGACACCGGGGAGCTGTTTTTT
TRBD2	TRBV6-5	TRBJ2-5	NA	CASSRLAQETQYF	TGTGCCAGCAGTAGACTAGCTCAAGAGACCCAGTACTTC
NA	TRBV2	TRBJ2-7	NA	CASSEALSGEVSYEQYF	TGTGCCAGCAGTGAAGCGCTTAGCGGTGAGGTCTCCTACGAGCAGTACTTC
NA	TRBV19	TRBJ1-1	NA	CASSTESLRTEAFF	TGTGCCAGTAGTACAGAAAGTTTGCGGACTGAAGCTTTCTTT
TRBD1	TRBV7-3	TRBJ1-6	NA	CASSRGDRINSPLHF	TGTGCCAGCAGTCGGGGGGACAGGATCAATTCACCCCTCCACTTT
TRBD1	TRBV5-4	TRBJ2-7	NA	CASSLGGQGALYEQYF	TGTGCCAGCAGCTTGGGGGGACAGGGGGCTCTCTACGAGCAGTACTTC
TRBD2	TRBV29-1	TRBJ2-5	NA	CSVVRRGGEETQYF	TGCAGCGTTGTGAGGCGGGGGGGCGAGGAGACCCAGTACTTC
TRBD2	TRBV19	TRBJ2-7	NA	CASSMTSGSDHEQYF	TGTGCCAGTAGTATGACTAGCGGGAGCGACCACGAGCAGTACTTC
TRBD1	TRBV7-6	TRBJ1-2	NA	CASSSYRDSRYGYTF	TGTGCCAGCAGCTCCTACCGGGACAGCCGCTATGGCTACACCTTC
NA	TRBV2	TRBJ2-4	NA	CASRRMMGGNIQYF	TGTGCCAGTCGTCGGATGATGGGGGGAAACATTCAGTACTTC
TRBD2	TRBV11-2	TRBJ2-7	NA	CASSLSSGGPYEQYF	TGTGCCAGCAGCTTAAGTTCGGGAGGGCCCTACGAGCAGTACTTC
TRBD1	TRBV27	TRBJ2-2	NA	CASSFRGQGQTGELFF	TGTGCCAGCAGTTTTAGGGGACAGGGGCAAACCGGGGAGCTGTTTTTT
NA	TRBV15	TRBJ1-4	NA	CATLGPEGNEKLFF	TGTGCCACCCTGGGACCTGAGGGTAATGAAAAACTGTTTTTT
NA	TRBV5-4	TRBJ2-5	once	CASSLDWSSTQYF	TGTGCCAGCAGCTTGGATTGGAGCTCGACCCAGTACTTC
TRBD2	TRBV9	TRBJ2-2	NA	CASSDSYRTSGENTGELFF	TGTGCCAGCAGCGATTCATATAGGACTAGCGGTGAAAACACCGGGGAGCTGTTTTTT
TRBD1	TRBV6-5	TRBJ1-2	few	CASSQQGRNYGYTF	TGTGCCAGCAGTCAACAGGGGAGAAACTATGGCTACACCTTC
TRBD1	TRBV2	TRBJ1-5	NA	CASRPGQGADHQPQHF	TGTGCCAGCAGACCCGGACAGGGGGCGGATCATCAGCCCCAGCATTTT
NA	TRBV20-1	TRBJ1-1	NA	CSASVPDMNTEAFF	TGCAGTGCTAGTGTTCCGGACATGAACACTGAAGCTTTCTTT
TRBD1	TRBV7-2	TRBJ1-1	NA	CASSFQGAMNTEAFF	TGTGCCAGCAGCTTTCAGGGGGCGATGAACACTGAAGCTTTCTTT
NA	TRBV11-2	TRBJ2-7	NA	CASSLAATHGLGEQYF	TGTGCCAGCAGCTTAGCCGCTACACATGGGCTGGGGGAGCAGTACTTC
TRBD1	TRBV15	TRBJ1-1	NA	CATATGDGTEAFF	TGTGCCACCGCCACAGGGGATGGCACTGAAGCTTTCTTT
NA	TRBV7-9	TRBJ2-1	once	CASSPGDGSSYNEQFF	TGTGCCAGCAGCCCGGGGGACGGTAGCTCCTACAATGAGCAGTTCTTC
NA	TRBV6-2/TRBV6-3	TRBJ1-3	NA	CASSYSQVYSGNTIYF	TGTGCCAGCAGTTACTCCCAGGTTTACTCTGGAAACACCATATATTTT
TRBD2	TRBV6-2/TRBV6-3	TRBJ2-3	NA	CASSTGTTTPWEAQYF	TGTGCCAGCAGTACCGGGACTACCACCCCCTGGGAGGCGCAGTATTTT
NA	TRBV7-9	TRBJ2-5	NA	CASSLETQYF	TGTGCCAGCAGCTTAGAGACCCAGTACTTC
NA	TRBV7-7	TRBJ2-1	NA	CASSAMGAGGGAFGEQFF	TGTGCTAGCAGCGCCATGGGGGCGGGCGGGGGAGCCTTCGGTGAGCAGTTCTTC
NA	TRBV5-1	TRBJ2-5	NA	CASSLFWTSLEETQYF	TGCGCCAGCAGCTTATTCTGGACAAGTTTGGAAGAGACCCAGTACTTC